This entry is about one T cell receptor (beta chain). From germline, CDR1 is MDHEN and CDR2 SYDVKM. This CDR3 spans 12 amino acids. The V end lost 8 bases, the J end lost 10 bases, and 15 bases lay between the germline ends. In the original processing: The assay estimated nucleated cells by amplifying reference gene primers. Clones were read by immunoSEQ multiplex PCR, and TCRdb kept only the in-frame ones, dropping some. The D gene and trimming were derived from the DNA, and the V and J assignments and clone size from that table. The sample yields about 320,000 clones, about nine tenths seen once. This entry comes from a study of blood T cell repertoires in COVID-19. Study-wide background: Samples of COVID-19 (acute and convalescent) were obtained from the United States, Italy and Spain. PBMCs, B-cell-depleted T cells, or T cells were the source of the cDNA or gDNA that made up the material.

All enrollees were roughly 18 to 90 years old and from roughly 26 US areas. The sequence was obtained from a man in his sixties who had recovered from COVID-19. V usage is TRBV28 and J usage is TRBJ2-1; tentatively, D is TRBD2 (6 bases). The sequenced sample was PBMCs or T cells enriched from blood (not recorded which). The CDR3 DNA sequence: TGTGCCAGCCGAGATCAGGGAGGCGAGCAGTTCTTC. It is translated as CASRDQGGEQFF.